This entry lists 13 T cell receptor beta chains sequenced from one sample in a study of shared clonotypes between healthy human individuals. Method: immunoSEQ multiplex PCR; TCRdb's copy keeps in-frame clones and lacks some. This table has about 680,000 clones, approximately 79% appearing once. The sequencing sample was made of memory CD4+ T cells sorted from blood. The subset is: CD45RA-negative fraction. These receptors were obtained from a woman under 40 in good health.

The count of this clone is one. The chain joins TRBV6-5 to TRBJ2-5; tentative D call: TRBD1 (6 bases). Matching the DNA end better, TRBJ2-7 makes the J call doubtful. The V gene's germline CDR1 is MNHEY and CDR2 SVGAGI. This CDR3 region has 15 residues. The chain's CDR3 is CASSPAGRGSYEQYF. The CDR3 region has the DNA TGTGCCAGCAGTCCCGCGGGCAGGGGCTCCTACGAGCAGTACTTC.

This chain joins TRBV2 and TRBJ1-6, with 9 bases that match TRBD1. The germline gives CDR1 SNHLY, CDR2 FYNNEI. With V trimmed by 5 bases and J by 10 bases, 12 bases remained unmatched. The CDR3 is 16 amino acids. CDR3 sequence (DNA): TGTGCCAGCAGTTCTACAACGGGACAGGGCGGGTCACCCCTCCACTTT. It specifies CASSSTTGQGGSPLHF.

This clone was recorded at least ten times. This chain links TRBV2 with TRBJ2-7; the D gene could be TRBD1 or TRBD2 (6 bases each). The V and J ends lost 11 bases and 4 bases respectively, with 15 bases between them. Germline V CDR1 and CDR2: SNHLY, FYNNEI. This CDR3 contains 12 residues. The CDR3 region has the DNA TGTGCCGGAGGGACATTGTCTTACGAGCAGTACTTC. It codes for CAGGTLSYEQYF.

Only a few counts were recorded for this clone. The CDR3 nucleotides read TGTGCCAGTAGTATCCGACAGGGTATGCAAGAGACCCAGTACTTC. It codes for CASSIRQGMQETQYF. The V and J genes are TRBV19 and TRBJ2-5, with 7 bases that match TRBD1. Germline V CDR1 and CDR2: LNHDA, SQIVND (reference sequence). The CDR3 totals 15 residues. V trimming: 3 bases; J trimming: 2 bases; junction bases outside the gene matches: 6.

The V call is TRBV27, the J call TRBJ2-7, with D unclear. The germline CDR1 and CDR2 sequences are MNHEY and SMNVEV (reference sequence). The CDR3 totals 16 residues. The ends were cut back, 0 bases at V and 0 bases at J, with 12 bases in the middle. The CDR3 reads CASSLSINTRSYEQYF. For the CDR3, the DNA is TGTGCCAGCAGTTTATCGATAAACACTCGCTCCTACGAGCAGTACTTC.

V gene TRBV20-1 combines with J gene TRBJ1-1, with no clear D. V shed 5 bases and J shed 6 bases, with 10 bases lying between them. The CDR3 has 11 residues. The germline V gene has CDR1 DFQATT and CDR2 SNEGSKA (reference sequence). CDR3 in DNA: TGCAGTGCTCATGTTTGGCCTGAAGCTTTCTTT. Its translation is CSAHVWPEAFF.

This clone was seen only a few times. This rearrangement joins TRBV30 to TRBJ2-2, with D unresolved. The V gene lost 0 bases and the J gene lost 14 bases, with 10 bases spanning the gap. The germline V gene encodes CDR1 GTSNPN and CDR2 SVGIG (reference sequence). CDR3 length: 11 residues. This CDR3 is CAWSVGPLLFF. The CDR3 DNA reads as TGTGCCTGGAGTGTAGGGCCTTTACTGTTTTTT. The full variable domain, rest sourced from reference TRBV30 and TRBJ2-2, is SQTIHQWPATLVQPVGSPLSLECTVEGTSNPNLYWYRQAAGRGLQLLFYSVGIGQISSEVPQNLSASRPQDRQFILSSKKLLLSDSGFYLCAWSVGPLLFFGEGSRLTVL.

Turning to this clone: The sample has other DNA sequences that encode this CDR3 too. J is TRBJ1-1 and V is TRBV18; D unclear. V was trimmed by 5 bases and J by 3 bases, leaving 7 bases between them. The germline gives CDR1 KGHSH, CDR2 LQKENI. The CDR3 runs 12 residues. The DNA for the CDR3 is TGTGCCAGCTCATCCCTATACACTGAAGCTTTCTTT. Translated, it gives CASSSLYTEAFF.

The J gene is TRBJ1-1, the V gene TRBV5-4; TRBD1 agrees at 7 bases. The V segment lost 4 bases and the J segment 1 base; nucleotides outside the gene matches: 7. Germline CDR1 and CDR2: SGHNT and YYREEE (reference sequence). The CDR3 runs 15 residues. The CDR3 spells CASSLQGVSNTEAFF. Written as DNA, the CDR3 is TGTGCCAGCAGCCTCCAGGGGGTTTCGAACACTGAAGCTTTCTTT.

V usage is TRBV19 and J usage is TRBJ1-1; D is uncertain. The V gene's germline CDR1 is LNHDA and CDR2 SQIVND (reference sequence). V lost 6 bases and J lost 3, with 14 bases in between. CDR3 size: 14 residues. CDR3 protein: CASRVRDGHTEAFF. The CDR3 DNA sequence: TGTGCCAGTAGGGTACGCGACGGACACACTGAAGCTTTCTTT.

This chain joins TRBV27 and TRBJ1-4, with 9 bases aligning to TRBD1. V was clipped by 1 base and J by 5 bases; unmatched bases: 2. Germline V gives CDR1 MNHEY, CDR2 SMNVEV (reference sequence). The CDR3 has 15 amino acids. CDR3 sequence: CASSLLGTGNEKLFF. Written as DNA, the CDR3 is TGTGCCAGCAGTTTATTAGGGACAGGGAATGAAAAACTGTTTTTT.

This chain uses TRBV19 with TRBJ1-2; 8 positions agree with TRBD1. Germline V lookup: CDR1 LNHDA, CDR2 SQIVND (reference sequence). The CDR3 has 14 residues. V dropped 3 bases and J dropped 7; count of bases not matched to a gene: 7. CDR3 nucleotide sequence: TGTGCCAGTAGTATCTTCGGACAGGGTCGTGGCTACACCTTC. Translating it yields CASSIFGQGRGYTF. The whole variable domain, remainder taken from reference TRBV19 and TRBJ1-2, is DGGITQSPKYLFRKEGQNVTLSCEQNLNHDAMYWYRQDPGQGLRLIYYSQIVNDFQKGDIAEGYSVSREKKESFPLTVTSAQKNPTAFYLCASSIFGQGRGYTFGSGTRLTVV.

The chain's CDR3 is CASRRLAGVDEQFF. CDR3 DNA sequence: TGTGCCAGCAGACGCCTAGCGGGAGTCGATGAGCAGTTCTTC. V usage is TRBV6-1 and J usage is TRBJ2-1, with 10 bases lining up with TRBD2. This CDR3 has 14 amino acids. The V segment lost 6 bases and the J segment 8 bases; nucleotides outside the gene matches: 7. Per germline, CDR1 MNHNS and CDR2 SASEGT.